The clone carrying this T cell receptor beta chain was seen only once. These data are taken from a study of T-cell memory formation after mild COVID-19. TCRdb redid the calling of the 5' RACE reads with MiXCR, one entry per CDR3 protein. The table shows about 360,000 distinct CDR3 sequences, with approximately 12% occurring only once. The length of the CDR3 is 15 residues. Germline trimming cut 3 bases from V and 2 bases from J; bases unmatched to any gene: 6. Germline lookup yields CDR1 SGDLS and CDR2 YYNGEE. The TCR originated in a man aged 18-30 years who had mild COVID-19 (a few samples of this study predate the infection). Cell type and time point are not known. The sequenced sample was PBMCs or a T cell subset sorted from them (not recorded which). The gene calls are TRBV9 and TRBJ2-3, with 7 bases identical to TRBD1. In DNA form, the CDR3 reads TGTGCCAGCAGCGACTACAGGGGCCACACAGATACGCAGTATTTT. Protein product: CASSDYRGHTDTQYF.